This record looks at one T cell receptor (beta chain) sequence and its context. These data originate in a study of blood T cell repertoires in COVID-19. At the level of the study: Acute and convalescent COVID-19 specimens originated in the United States, Italy and Spain.

The authors' processing: Amplifying reference gene primers gave estimates of nucleated cell counts. The assay was immunoSEQ multiplex PCR, and TCRdb's table has in-frame clones only and misses some. The V and J calls and the clone size are those of that table, but D and trimming were determined from the DNA. The repertoire consists of about 370,000 clones, with around 92% occurring once and the leading ten covering about 3%. Seattle patient enrollment occurred during active infection, with longitudinal follow-up thereafter. CDR1 is MNHEY, CDR2 SMNVEV, per germline (reference sequence). With 2 bases clipped from V and 6 bases from J, the junction kept 9 bases outside the gene matches. This CDR3 contains 16 residues.

The source material was peripheral blood. The clonotype comes from a woman in her 30s with COVID-19, enrolled during active disease. The rearrangement joins TRBV27 to TRBJ2-3, with 9 bases fitting TRBD2. This CDR3 is CASSLTRLAAWDTQYF. DNA of the CDR3: TGTGCCAGCAGTTTAACAAGACTAGCGGCGTGGGATACGCAGTATTTT.